This T cell receptor beta chain was sequenced during a study of cytomegalovirus exposure and HLA in healthy donors. General study results and limits: Later genetic work tied a missense DCLRE1C variant to beta-chain V and J trimming.

There are 18 residues in the CDR3. Between the trimmed V and J ends, which lost 2 bases and 4 bases, there was a span of 21 bases. The germline gives CDR1 MDHEN, CDR2 SYDVKM. About this clone: Its specificity is not known.

Use of 60 Vbeta and 13 Jbeta primers characterized the PCR. The repertoire was sequenced with immunoSEQ multiplex PCR; TCRdb's copy has only in-frame clones and lacks some. The sample lists almost 200,000 clones, just over 75% occurring once. This chain joins TRBV28 and TRBJ1-3; D perhaps matches TRBD1 (5 bases). This receptor was obtained from a man between 25 and 39 years old in good health and CMV-seronegative. Sequenced sample: PBMCs. The CDR3 sequence: CASSLGGGTYLGGNTIYF. DNA of the CDR3: TGTGCCAGCAGTTTAGGGGGAGGAACCTACTTAGGGGGAAACACCATATATTTT.